This TCR beta chain was profiled in a study of regulatory T cells in long-lasting Graves disease. Both iRepertoire HTBI primers and Arm-PCR of CDR3 regions were used to build the TCR beta libraries. One entry per CDR3 protein results from TCRdb running MiXCR on the multiplex PCR reads. Counted here are around 400,000 distinct CDR3 sequences, 14% to 15% occurring once; the ten biggest clones make up about 8.3%. The time point was: newly diagnosed GD, antithyroid drugs for less than 3 months. PBMCs were the source of the RNA used for TCR sequencing. This clonotype has at least ten counts. This sample was shared with a second study, whose subject was T cells in Graves' hyperthyroidism and ophthalmopathy.

The TCR originated in a woman in her 40s with Graves disease. The sample here was peripheral blood mononuclear cells (PBMCs), taken at new diagnosis, from a patient treated with antithyroid drugs.

CDR3: CASSLQGLSNQPQHF. CDR3 in DNA: TGTGCCAGCAGTCTACAGGGATTGAGCAATCAGCCCCAGCATTTT. This chain links TRBV6-1 with TRBJ1-5; perhaps TRBD1 as D (6 bases). CDR3 length: 15 residues. V lost 5 bases to trimming and J lost 1 base, with 12 bases between them. Germline V gene lookup returns CDR1 MNHNS and CDR2 SASEGT.